This T cell receptor (beta chain) was identified during a study of T cells in Graves' hyperthyroidism and ophthalmopathy. Overall study results and limits: Blood samples included most of the expanded thyroid clonotypes exceeding 0.001.

Graves' hyperthyroidism was deemed stable given no ophthalmopathy progression within 18 months. Patients with uncontrolled infections, other autoimmune diseases, pregnancy or lactation were excluded. It was around 10 ml of fresh peripheral blood that supplied the PBMCs. V dropped 8 bases and J dropped 10 bases, with 18 bases sitting between them. CDR1 and CDR2 (germline): MDHEN, SYDVKM. CDR3 length: 14 amino acids. On this clonotype itself: Its antigen is still unknown.

From RNA transcripts, TCR beta CDR3 regions were amplified. Carried out on the TCR CDR3, a first-round RT-PCR used the HTBI primer set. TCRdb passed the multiplex PCR reads through MiXCR, listing each CDR3 protein once. This sample yields hundreds of thousands of distinct CDR3 sequences, of which about a sixth are seen a single time; 12% to 15% belongs to the top ten. The V and J genes are TRBV28 and TRBJ1-6; D may be TRBD1 (5 bases). Material: blood. This receptor was obtained from a woman between 18 and 29 years old with Graves' hyperthyroidism. The DNA for the CDR3 is TGTGCCAGCGCACCCGGGACCAACCAGTCACCCCTCCACTTT. Translated: CASAPGTNQSPLHF.